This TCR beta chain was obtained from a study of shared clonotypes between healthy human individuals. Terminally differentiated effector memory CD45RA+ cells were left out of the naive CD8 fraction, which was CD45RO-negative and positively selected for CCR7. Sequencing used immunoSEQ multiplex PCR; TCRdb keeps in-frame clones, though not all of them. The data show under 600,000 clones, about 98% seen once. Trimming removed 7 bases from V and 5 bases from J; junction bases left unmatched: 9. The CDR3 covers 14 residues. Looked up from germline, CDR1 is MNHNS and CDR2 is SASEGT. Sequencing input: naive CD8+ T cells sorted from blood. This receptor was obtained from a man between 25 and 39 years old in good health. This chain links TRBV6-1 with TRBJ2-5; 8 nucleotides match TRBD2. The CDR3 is CASNGRGELETQYF. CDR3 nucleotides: TGTGCCAGCAACGGGAGGGGAGAATTGGAGACCCAGTACTTC.